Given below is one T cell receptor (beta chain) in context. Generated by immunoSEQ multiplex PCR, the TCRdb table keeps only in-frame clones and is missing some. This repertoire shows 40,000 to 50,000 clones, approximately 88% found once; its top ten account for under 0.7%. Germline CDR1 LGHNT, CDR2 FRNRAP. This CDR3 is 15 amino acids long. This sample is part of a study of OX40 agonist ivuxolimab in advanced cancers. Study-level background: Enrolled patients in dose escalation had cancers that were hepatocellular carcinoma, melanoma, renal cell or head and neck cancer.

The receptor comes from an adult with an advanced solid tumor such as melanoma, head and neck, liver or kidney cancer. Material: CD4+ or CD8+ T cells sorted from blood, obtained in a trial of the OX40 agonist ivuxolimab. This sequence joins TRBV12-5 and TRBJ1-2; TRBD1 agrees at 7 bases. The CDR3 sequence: CARGGGIGTAYGYTF. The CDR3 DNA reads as TGTGCACGGGGGGGAGGTATCGGGACAGCATATGGCTACACCTTC.